This TCR beta chain is from a study of T cells in Graves' hyperthyroidism and ophthalmopathy. Findings and limits, study-wide: Blood also held most thyroid clonotypes expanded beyond 0.001.

Germline values: CDR1 DFQATT, CDR2 SNEGSKA (reference sequence). The CDR3 is 19 residues long, ends included. The hyperthyroidism was newly diagnosed and had lasted under 2 months; the patients were aged 18 to 65. Clinical symptoms, serum thyroxine, TRAb, thyroid ultrasound and orbital computed tomography informed diagnoses. On this clonotype itself: Its antigen remains unknown. Because the CDR3's place on the DNA is in doubt, the DNA is left out and the CDR3 is given as listed by TCRdb.

The investigators amplified TCR beta CDR3 regions from RNA transcripts. A first-round RT-PCR of the TCR CDR3 used the HTBI primer set. Via MiXCR, TCRdb re-called the multiplex PCR reads, giving one row per CDR3 protein. The top ten hold roughly 25% of the sample, which has about 350,000 distinct CDR3 sequences, approximately 14% seen once. Sequencing was done on a sample of blood. This sequence was found in a woman between 25 and 40 years old with Graves' hyperthyroidism. This chain connects TRBV20-1 to TRBJ2-3; the table's D call TRBD1 went unverified against the DNA. CDR3 loop: CSATLSGEYFGPGTDTQYF.